This entry describes one T cell receptor beta chain. The data derive from a study of blood T cell repertoires in COVID-19. As for the study in general: The cDNA or gDNA used as material had been derived from T cells, B-cell-depleted T cells, or PBMCs.

Original handling: Estimated nucleated cell counts came from reference gene primer amplification. Libraries were prepared by immunoSEQ multiplex PCR; TCRdb keeps only in-frame clonotypes and omits some of them. V, J and clone size are those of that table, while D and trimming were read from the DNA. The top ten hold 20% to 25% of the sample, which has roughly 73,000 clones, roughly 76% seen once. The clonotype originates from a woman between 65 and 79 years old with acute or convalescent COVID-19. The sequenced sample consisted of peripheral blood.

The CDR3 spells CASSWNSDQPQHF. DNA for the CDR3: TGTGCCAGCAGCTGGAACAGTGATCAGCCCCAGCATTTT. This chain joins TRBV7-9 and TRBJ1-5; no firm D call. V shed 4 bases and J shed 5 bases, with 9 bases lying between them. CDR1 SEHNR and CDR2 FQNEAQ come from the germline V gene (reference sequence). The CDR3 has 13 residues.